Included here is one TCR beta chain sequence, with context. What it binds is unknown. This record comes from a study of cytomegalovirus exposure and HLA in healthy donors. Overall study results and limits: Despite most TCR sequences being rare, some public TCRs occurred in many donors. Cytomegalovirus association was assigned to about 150 TCR beta chains.

Profiling relied on immunoSEQ multiplex PCR, and the TCRdb table lists in-frame clones only, not all of them. In the table there are about 56,000 clones, approximately 93% of which are singletons. The origin of this receptor is a young woman in good health and CMV-seronegative. The specimen was PBMCs.

The CDR3 DNA sequence: TGTGCCAGCTCACTAAACCAGGGACATGGGGAGACCCAGTACTTC. Amino acids: CASSLNQGHGETQYF. The chain has TRBV18 and TRBJ2-5; a weak D match, TRBD1 (6 bases). Trimming cost V 4 bases and J 5 bases, with 17 bases left between them. Germline CDR1 and CDR2: KGHSH and LQKENI. This CDR3 contains 15 residues.